This entry concerns a single T cell receptor beta chain. This sample was included in a study of T cells in Graves' hyperthyroidism and ophthalmopathy. Study-level information: Peripheral blood sampling occurred at initial diagnosis, before any treatment.

The CDR3 length is 18 residues. CDR1 LNHDA and CDR2 SQIVND come from the germline V gene (reference sequence). V was shortened by 4 bases and J by 3 bases, with 22 bases between the two germline ends. Amplified TCR beta CDR3 regions derived from RNA transcripts. The TCR CDR3 was amplified in a first-round RT-PCR using the HTBI primer set. TCRdb reanalysed the multiplex PCR reads using MiXCR and keeps one entry per CDR3 protein. This sample has fewer than 450,000 distinct CDR3 sequences, with 12% to 15% found just once. This chain uses TRBV19 with TRBJ1-5, with D maybe TRBD1 (6 bases). The sample consisted of blood. The source of this sequence is a woman aged 60-75 years with Graves' ophthalmopathy. The CDR3 reads CASSRRPTGTSINQPQHF. The CDR3 coding sequence is TGTGCCAGTAGTAGACGGCCGACAGGTACGTCAATCAATCAGCCCCAGCATTTT.